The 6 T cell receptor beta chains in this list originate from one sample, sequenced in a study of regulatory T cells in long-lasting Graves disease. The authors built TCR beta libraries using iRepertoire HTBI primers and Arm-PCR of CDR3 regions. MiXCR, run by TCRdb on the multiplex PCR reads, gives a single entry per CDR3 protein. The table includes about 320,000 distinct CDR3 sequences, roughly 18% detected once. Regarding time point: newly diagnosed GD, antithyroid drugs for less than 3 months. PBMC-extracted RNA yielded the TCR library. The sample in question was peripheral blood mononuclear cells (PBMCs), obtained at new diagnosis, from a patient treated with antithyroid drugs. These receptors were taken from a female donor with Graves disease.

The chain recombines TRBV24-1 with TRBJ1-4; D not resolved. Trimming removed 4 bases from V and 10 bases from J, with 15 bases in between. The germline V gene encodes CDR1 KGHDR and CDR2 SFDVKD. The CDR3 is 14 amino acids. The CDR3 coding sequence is TGTGCCACCAGTGACTCGGACCCCACTGGAAAACTGTTTTTT. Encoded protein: CATSDSDPTGKLFF.

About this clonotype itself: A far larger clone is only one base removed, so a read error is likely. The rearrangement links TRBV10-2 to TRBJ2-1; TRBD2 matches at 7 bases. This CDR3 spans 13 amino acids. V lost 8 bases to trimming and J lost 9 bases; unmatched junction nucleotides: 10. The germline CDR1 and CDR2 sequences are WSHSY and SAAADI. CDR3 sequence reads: CASSPAGVGEQFF. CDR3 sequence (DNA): TGCGCCAGCTCGCCTGCGGGAGTAGGTGAGCAGTTCTTC.

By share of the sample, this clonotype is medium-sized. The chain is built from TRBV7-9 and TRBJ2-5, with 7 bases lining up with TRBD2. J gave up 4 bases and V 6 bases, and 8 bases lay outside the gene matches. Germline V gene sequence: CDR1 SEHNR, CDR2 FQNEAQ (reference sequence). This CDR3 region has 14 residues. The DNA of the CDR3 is TGTGCCAGCAGTTTGACTAGCCCGGGAGAGACCCAGTACTTC. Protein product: CASSLTSPGETQYF.

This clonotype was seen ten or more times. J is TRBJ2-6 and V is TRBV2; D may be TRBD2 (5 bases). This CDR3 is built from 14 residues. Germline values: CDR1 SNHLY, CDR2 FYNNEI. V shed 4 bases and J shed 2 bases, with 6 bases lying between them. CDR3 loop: CASSGGTGANVLTF. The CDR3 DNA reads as TGTGCCAGCAGTGGAGGGACTGGGGCCAACGTCCTGACTTTC.

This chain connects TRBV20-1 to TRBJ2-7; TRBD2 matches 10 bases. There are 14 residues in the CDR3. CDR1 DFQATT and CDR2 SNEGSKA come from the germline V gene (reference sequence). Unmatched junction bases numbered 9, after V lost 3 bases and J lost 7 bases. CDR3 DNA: TGCAGTGCTAGTAAGGTAGCGGGAGGAGGGGAGCAGTACTTC. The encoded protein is CSASKVAGGGEQYF.

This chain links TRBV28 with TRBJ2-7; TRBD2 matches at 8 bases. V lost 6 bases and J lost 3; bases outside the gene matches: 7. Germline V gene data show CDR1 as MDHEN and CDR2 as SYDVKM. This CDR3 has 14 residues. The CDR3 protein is CASRTRGGSYEQYF. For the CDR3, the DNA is TGTGCCAGCAGAACCCGGGGGGGCAGCTACGAGCAGTACTTC.